The text below deals with one T cell receptor (beta chain). CDR1 SGDLS and CDR2 YYNGEE come from the germline V gene. V dropped 0 bases and J dropped 7 bases, with 20 bases sitting between them. The CDR3 runs to 16 residues. Sampling about 10 ml of fresh peripheral blood provided the PBMCs. This record comes from a study of Graves' ophthalmopathy and Graves' hyperthyroidism. The TCR beta CDR3 regions underwent amplification from RNA transcripts. First-round RT-PCR used HTBI primers; second-round multiplex PCR followed. One entry per CDR3 protein results from TCRdb running MiXCR on the multiplex PCR reads. The table shows hundreds of thousands of distinct CDR3 sequences, with under 50% occurring only once.

The chain uses TRBV9 and TRBJ2-7; D possibly matches TRBD1 or TRBD2 (5 bases each). The source of this sequence is an adult man with Graves' ophthalmopathy. The sequencing input was peripheral blood. CDR3 sequence (DNA): TGTGCCAGCAGCGTAGGTTTTAAGGGGACGCCGGGTGAGCAGTACTTC. Its protein is CASSVGFKGTPGEQYF.